One and the same sample provided the 24 T cell receptor beta chains below, sequenced in a study of cytomegalovirus exposure and HLA in healthy donors. The PCR employed 60 Vbeta primers together with 13 Jbeta primers. Using immunoSEQ multiplex PCR, the repertoire was profiled, and TCRdb retains in-frame clones only, with some absent. The sample holds some 130,000 clones; about 10% are singletons and the top ten take under 2%. The source material was PBMCs. The receptors derive from a man in his forties or fifties in good health and CMV-seronegative.

The chain is built from TRBV21-1 and TRBJ1-5; the D call in the table, TRBD1, was not verified against the DNA. TRBV21-1 is termed a pseudogene. The CDR3 is 20 amino acids. CDR3 DNA: TGTGCCAGCAGCACTCTTTGGCCGGGACAGGGGATTAGTAGCAATCAGCCCCAGCATTTT. It yields the protein CASSTLWPGQGISSNQPQHF.

In this sample, this clone turned up a few times. The V call is TRBV2, the J call TRBJ1-5; 7 bases match TRBD1. Per the germline V gene, CDR1 is SNHLY and CDR2 is FYNNEI. The trim removed 6 bases at V and 7 bases at J, leaving 9 bases unmatched. The CDR3 is 14 amino acids. In DNA, the CDR3 is TGTGCCAGCAGACCCGGACAGGTAGAGCAGCCCCAGCATTTT. Encoded protein: CASRPGQVEQPQHF.

This clone occurred a few times. The chain carries TRBV5-1 and TRBJ1-2, with D tentatively TRBD1 (6 bases). Germline V gene lookup returns CDR1 SGHRS and CDR2 YFSETQ. The CDR3 is 16 residues long. Trimming removed 0 bases from V and 4 bases from J, with 16 bases in between. For the CDR3, the DNA is TGCGCCAGCAGCTTGGAAGGGGGTTTGTGGGTCTATGGCTACACCTTC. Protein product: CASSLEGGLWVYGYTF.

The chain combines TRBV5-4 with TRBJ2-6; 9 bases agree with TRBD2. V dropped 2 bases and J dropped 2; count of bases not matched to a gene: 2. CDR3 length: 16 amino acids. Per germline, CDR1 SGHNT and CDR2 YYREEE (reference sequence). The DNA of the CDR3 is TGTGCCAGCAGCTTAGCGGGAGGAGCTGGGGCCAACGTCCTGACTTTC. Protein sequence: CASSLAGGAGANVLTF.

The chain couples TRBV27 to TRBJ1-1; 7 nucleotides line up with TRBD1. The CDR3 loop spans 14 amino acids. Germline-derived CDR1 and CDR2 are MNHEY and SMNVEV (reference sequence). V trimming: 8 bases; J trimming: 11 bases; junction bases outside the gene matches: 17. CDR3 region: CASANRDRPLGAFF. The DNA of the CDR3 is TGTGCCAGCGCTAATAGGGACAGACCCTTGGGGGCTTTCTTT.

The DNA for the CDR3 is TGCGCCAGCATTTCTAGCGGGGGATCACAAGAGACCCAGTACTTC. Amino acid sequence: CASISSGGSQETQYF. The chain joins TRBV5-1 to TRBJ2-5, with 10 bases fitting TRBD2. The CDR3 has 15 residues. V lost 6 bases, J lost 2 bases, and 7 bases stayed unmatched. Germline V CDR1 and CDR2: SGHRS, YFSETQ.

This clone was seen more than once but under ten times. The chain uses TRBV7-8 and TRBJ1-5; TRBD1 matches at 7 bases. With 5 bases clipped from V and 2 bases from J, the junction kept 15 bases outside the gene matches. This CDR3 contains 18 residues. CDR1 SGHVS and CDR2 FQNEAQ come from the germline V gene. The CDR3 sequence is CASSQFRRQGDGNQPQHF. CDR3 DNA sequence: TGTGCCAGCAGCCAATTTAGAAGACAGGGAGACGGCAATCAGCCCCAGCATTTT.

The rearrangement uses TRBV7-2 and TRBJ2-7; TRBD2 aligns across 9 bases. With 2 bases clipped from V and 1 base from J, the junction kept 3 bases outside the gene matches. This CDR3 contains 15 residues. Germline V CDR1 and CDR2: SGHTA, FQGNSA. The DNA of the CDR3 is TGTGCCAGCAGCTTACAGCGGGGGGCGTCCTACGAGCAGTACTTC. Amino acid sequence: CASSLQRGASYEQYF.

This clone has more than one count but fewer than ten. The chain recombines TRBV9 with TRBJ1-1; no clear D gene. Trimming removed 4 bases at V and 5 bases at J, with 15 bases between. This CDR3 has 14 residues. Germline CDR1 SGDLS, CDR2 YYNGEE. The DNA for the CDR3 is TGTGCCAGCAGCCCCCATGGGGAGGGAACTGAAGCTTTCTTT. This translates into CASSPHGEGTEAFF.

The chain has TRBV2 and TRBJ2-5, with 14 bases aligning to TRBD2. The CDR3 covers 18 residues. V was clipped by 2 bases and J by 4 bases; unmatched bases: 9. Germline lookup yields CDR1 SNHLY and CDR2 FYNNEI. The CDR3 spells CASSEPGLAGGSRETQYF. The CDR3 bases are TGTGCCAGCAGTGAACCTGGACTAGCGGGAGGTTCGCGAGAGACCCAGTACTTC.

This sequence joins TRBV19 and TRBJ2-4, with no clear D. The CDR3 extends over 11 amino acids. The germline V gene has CDR1 LNHDA and CDR2 SQIVND (reference sequence). V was clipped by 5 bases and J by 8 bases, with 7 bases between them. The CDR3 nucleotides are TGTGCCAGTAGTTATACTCACATTCAGTACTTC. This gives the protein CASSYTHIQYF.

This clone was seen a handful of times. The chain has TRBV7-3 and TRBJ2-1; 10 bases are a match to TRBD2. CDR1 is SGHTA and CDR2 is FQGTGA in the germline V gene. V lost 5 bases to trimming and J lost 7 bases; unmatched junction nucleotides: 8. CDR3 length: 15 amino acids. The CDR3 nucleotides are TGTGCCAGCAGCCTAGCGGGAGACCGTTGGAATGAGCAGTTCTTC. This translates into CASSLAGDRWNEQFF.

This clone has a handful of counts. The chain is built from TRBV2 and TRBJ1-2, with a tentative D call TRBD1 (6 bases). The V and J ends lost 6 bases and 4 bases respectively, with 15 bases between them. The CDR3 is made up of 14 amino acids. Germline V gene lookup returns CDR1 SNHLY and CDR2 FYNNEI. The CDR3 spells CASRWRTDLYGYTF. The CDR3 DNA sequence: TGTGCCAGCAGGTGGCGGACAGATCTCTATGGCTACACCTTC.

This chain joins TRBV28 and TRBJ2-6; D may be TRBD2 (5 bases). The CDR3 spans 13 residues. The germline V gene encodes CDR1 MDHEN and CDR2 SYDVKM. Between the trimmed V and J ends, which lost 2 bases and 7 bases, there was a span of 6 bases. The CDR3 bases are TGTGCCAGCAGTTTAACGGGAGCCAACGTCCTGACTTTC. Translating it yields CASSLTGANVLTF.

The CDR3 nucleotides read TGTGCCAGCAGCTTGGGACAGGGGGCCTATACGCAGTATTTT. It codes for CASSLGQGAYTQYF. The chain recombines TRBV7-9 with TRBJ2-3, with 12 bases that match TRBD1. The CDR3 extends over 14 amino acids. V shed 3 bases, J shed 7 bases, and the junction held 2 bases outside the gene matches. Germline CDR1 SEHNR, CDR2 FQNEAQ (reference sequence).

This clone appeared a few times. The rearrangement joins TRBV5-1 to TRBJ2-2; 7 bases fit TRBD2. The CDR3 consists of 14 residues. The germline gives CDR1 SGHRS, CDR2 YFSETQ. J was trimmed by 7 bases and V by 1 base; bases with no gene match: 4. CDR3 nucleotides: TGCGCCAGCAGCTTGAACACGGGGGGCGGGGAGCTGTTTTTT. Its translation is CASSLNTGGGELFF.

This clone was counted a few times. This chain connects TRBV5-6 to TRBJ1-2; TRBD1 might be the D (6 bases). Germline V lookup: CDR1 SGHDT, CDR2 YYEEEE. This CDR3 comprises 14 residues. The V end was cut by 4 bases, the J end by 4 bases, with 14 bases between. The CDR3: CASSLGRGFYGYTF. CDR3 nucleotide sequence: TGTGCCAGCAGCCTCGGCAGGGGTTTCTATGGCTACACCTTC.

For this clone: A junction boundary mismatches the germline segment, possibly from a read error. The chain combines TRBV19 with TRBJ1-1, with a possible D match to TRBD1 (5 bases). CDR3 length: 14 amino acids. Germline V gene data show CDR1 as LNHDA and CDR2 as SQIVND (reference sequence). CDR3 in DNA: TGTACCAGTAGTATTAGGGCAGGGAGGACTGAAGCTTTCTTT. As protein: CTSSIRAGRTEAFF.

V is TRBV29-1 and J is TRBJ1-1; TRBD1 matches 9 bases. Trimming took 7 bases from V and 5 from J; bases not matched to a gene: 11. The CDR3 contains 14 residues. The germline V gene encodes CDR1 SQVTM and CDR2 ANQGSEA. The CDR3 here is CSAHLTGGRTEAFF. The CDR3 DNA is TGCAGCGCCCACCTTACAGGGGGCAGGACTGAAGCTTTCTTT.

The chain recombines TRBV9 with TRBJ2-5; D is possibly TRBD1 (6 bases). V was pared by 4 bases and J by 2 bases, with 9 bases between. The CDR3 spans 13 residues. Germline CDR1 is SGDLS and CDR2 is YYNGEE. The CDR3 bases are TGTGCCAGCAGCTCCCAGGGGCAAGAGACCCAGTACTTC. Translating gives CASSSQGQETQYF.

V usage is TRBV6-4 and J usage is TRBJ2-1, with D perhaps TRBD1 (5 bases). CDR1 is MRHNA, CDR2 SNTAGT, per germline. The CDR3 runs 15 residues. V was pared by 6 bases and J by 3 bases, with 15 bases between. DNA for the CDR3: TGTGCCAGCAGGGTAGACAGCCAGTACTACAATGAGCAGTTCTTC. The encoded protein is CASRVDSQYYNEQFF.

This rearrangement joins TRBV5-1 to TRBJ2-2, with D uncertain. Germline values: CDR1 SGHRS, CDR2 YFSETQ. The CDR3 is made up of 11 amino acids. V was pared by 5 bases and J by 6 bases, with 5 bases between. The CDR3: CASRSSGELFF. CDR3 in DNA: TGCGCCAGCAGATCATCCGGGGAGCTGTTTTTT.

J is TRBJ1-3 and V is TRBV2, with D tentatively TRBD1 (6 bases). The ends were cut back, 7 bases at V and 0 bases at J, with 13 bases in the middle. In germline, CDR1 is SNHLY, CDR2 FYNNEI. The CDR3 sequence is 15 residues long. DNA for the CDR3: TGTGCCAGCACCTCTCAGGGGATCTCTGGAAACACCATATATTTT. It yields the protein CASTSQGISGNTIYF.

This chain connects TRBV30 to TRBJ1-3; a possible D gene is TRBD1 (6 bases). V was clipped by 3 bases and J by 0 bases, with 12 bases between them. The CDR3 covers 15 residues. The V gene's germline CDR1 is GTSNPN and CDR2 SVGIG (reference sequence). CDR3 amino acids: CAWRGGAGSGNTIYF. CDR3 sequence (DNA): TGTGCCTGGAGGGGGGGGGCAGGCTCTGGAAACACCATATATTTT.